One and the same sample provided the 15 T cell receptor beta chains below, sequenced in a study of blood T cell repertoires in COVID-19. Profiled with immunoSEQ multiplex PCR; TCRdb holds only in-frame clones, not every one. The sample contains over 200,000 clones, roughly 84% of which appear only once. The sequencing sample was made of peripheral blood. All receptors come from a man aged 40-49 years with active or convalescent COVID-19.

This clone occurred once. The genes are TRBV3-1 (or the pseudogene TRBV3-2) and TRBJ2-5; D is possibly TRBD2 (6 bases). V gave up 3 bases and J gave up 5 bases, with 16 bases separating them. This CDR3 region has 15 residues. From germline, CDR1 is LGHDT and CDR2 YNNKEL (reference sequence). For the CDR3, the DNA is TGTGCCAGCAGCCAGGGGGTGCGGGGCAGGGAGACCCAGTACTTC. Translation: CASSQGVRGRETQYF.

This chain uses TRBV15 with TRBJ2-7; possibly TRBD1 for D (5 bases). This CDR3 is built from 16 residues. Germline CDR1 LNHNV, CDR2 YYDKDF (reference sequence). Trimming removed 0 bases at V and 0 bases at J, with 12 bases between. The CDR3 DNA follows: TGTGCCACCAGCAGAGATCGACAGTCTTTCTCCTACGAGCAGTACTTC. Translating it yields CATSRDRQSFSYEQYF.

This chain uses TRBV7-9 with TRBJ2-3; 7 positions match TRBD1. V was pared by 5 bases and J by 3 bases, with 8 bases of the junction left unmatched. CDR1 and CDR2 from the germline V gene are SEHNR and FQNEAQ (reference sequence). This CDR3 has 15 amino acids. The CDR3 coding sequence is TGTGCCAGCAGCGGGCCGGGACAGTCGACAGATACGCAGTATTTT. Translating gives CASSGPGQSTDTQYF.

The gene calls are TRBV28 and TRBJ1-1; perhaps TRBD1 as D (6 bases). Trimming pared 2 bases from V and 3 bases from J, leaving 10 bases between. Germline V gene data show CDR1 as MDHEN and CDR2 as SYDVKM. The CDR3 is 14 amino acids. CDR3 sequence: CASSLTRTDTEAFF. Written as DNA, the CDR3 is TGTGCCAGCAGTTTAACCCGGACAGACACTGAAGCTTTCTTT.

The chain couples TRBV18 to TRBJ1-5; possibly TRBD1 for D (6 bases). The CDR3 is 15 amino acids. Per germline, CDR1 KGHSH and CDR2 LQKENI. V lost 3 bases and J 1 base, leaving 10 bases between the germline ends. Here the CDR3 reads CASSPRQESNQPQHF. The DNA of the CDR3 is TGTGCCAGCTCACCTAGACAGGAGAGCAATCAGCCCCAGCATTTT. The variable domain in full, with the rest retrieved from reference TRBV18 and TRBJ1-5, is NAGVMQNPRHLVRRRGQEARLRCSPMKGHSHVYWYRQLPEEGLKFMVYLQKENIIDESGMPKERFSAEFPKEGPSILRIQQVVRGDSAAYFCASSPRQESNQPQHFGDGTRLSIL.

The chain has TRBV5-4 and TRBJ2-1; a weak D match, TRBD2 (7 bases). Trimming pared 8 bases from V and 0 bases from J, leaving 15 bases between. The CDR3 runs 15 residues. Germline V gene data show CDR1 as SGHNT and CDR2 as YYREEE (reference sequence). CDR3 DNA sequence: TGTGCCAGTTCTTACGGGGGGCTCTCCTACAATGAGCAGTTCTTC. Its translation is CASSYGGLSYNEQFF.

The chain couples TRBV3-1 (or the pseudogene TRBV3-2) to TRBJ1-1; D unresolved. Germline V gene sequence: CDR1 LGHDT, CDR2 YNNKEL (reference sequence). V lost 1 base and J 13 bases, leaving 10 bases between the germline ends. The CDR3 has 11 residues. This CDR3 is CASSQGTGLFF. CDR3 sequence (DNA): TGTGCCAGCAGCCAAGGTACGGGTCTTTTCTTT.

The chain uses TRBV5-8 and TRBJ2-5; the match to TRBD2 covers 14 bases. V gave up 4 bases and J gave up 5 bases; unmatched junction bases: 16. The CDR3 is 19 residues long. Germline lookup yields CDR1 SGHTS and CDR2 YDEGEE. CDR3 residues: CASSPGTSGSPSRLETQYF. The CDR3 DNA follows: TGTGCCAGCAGCCCCGGGACTAGCGGGAGTCCGTCGCGGCTGGAGACCCAGTACTTC.

The V and J genes are TRBV24-1 and TRBJ2-3; D possibly corresponds to TRBD1 (6 bases). The CDR3 extends over 15 amino acids. Germline CDR1 and CDR2: KGHDR and SFDVKD. V was shortened by 3 bases and J by 4 bases, with 13 bases between the two germline ends. The CDR3 sequence: CATSDPLDSPDTQYF. CDR3 bases: TGTGCCACCAGTGATCCCTTGGACAGTCCAGATACGCAGTATTTT.

The table lists this clone with a count of one. The chain carries TRBV5-1 and TRBJ2-1; tentatively, D is TRBD2 (6 bases). CDR1 and CDR2 (germline): SGHRS, YFSETQ. The length of the CDR3 is 15 residues. V was clipped by 0 bases and J by 6 bases, with 13 bases between them. The CDR3 protein is CASSLEEGFGNEQFF. The CDR3 region has the DNA TGCGCCAGCAGCTTGGAGGAGGGTTTTGGCAATGAGCAGTTCTTC. Together with reference TRBV5-1 and TRBJ2-1, the CDR3 gives the full variable domain: KAGVTQTPRYLIKTRGQQVTLSCSPISGHRSVSWYQQTPGQGLQFLFEYFSETQRNKGNFPGRFSGRQFSNSRSEMNVSTLELGDSALYLCASSLEEGFGNEQFFGPGTRLTVL.

V is TRBV28 and J is TRBJ2-5; TRBD1 might be the D (6 bases). CDR1 is MDHEN and CDR2 is SYDVKM in the germline V gene. Trimming cost V 1 base and J 3 bases, with 9 bases left between them. CDR3 size: 14 residues. This CDR3 reads CASSLYRGKETQYF. The CDR3 DNA is TGTGCCAGCAGTTTATATAGGGGGAAAGAGACCCAGTACTTC.

The genes are TRBV3-1 (or the pseudogene TRBV3-2) and TRBJ2-1; 10 positions agree with TRBD2. The J segment lost 7 bases and the V segment lost 0 bases, leaving 12 bases of the junction unmatched. CDR3 length: 18 residues. In germline, CDR1 is LGHDT, CDR2 YNNKEL (reference sequence). The CDR3 sequence is CASSQELPPAGGQNEQFF. The CDR3, as DNA: TGTGCCAGCAGCCAAGAACTCCCCCCAGCGGGAGGGCAGAATGAGCAGTTCTTC.

In DNA, the CDR3 is TGTGCCAGCACCCTGTCAGAGGACCAAGAGACCCAGTACTTC. Amino acids: CASTLSEDQETQYF. The rearrangement links TRBV28 to TRBJ2-5; no reliable D call. Germline values: CDR1 MDHEN, CDR2 SYDVKM. CDR3 length: 14 residues. Between the trimmed V and J ends, which lost 7 bases and 0 bases, there was a span of 12 bases.

CDR3: CATHNLGGTYNEQFF. For the CDR3, the DNA is TGTGCCACCCATAATCTCGGGGGAACGTACAATGAGCAGTTCTTC. V is TRBV7-8 and J is TRBJ2-1, with TRBD2 as a possible D gene (6 bases). This CDR3 contains 15 residues. The germline CDR1 and CDR2 sequences are SGHVS and FQNEAQ. The germline V and J ends were trimmed by 10 bases and 4 bases, with 20 bases remaining between them.

The chain links TRBV12-2 to TRBJ1-4; TRBD1 is the table's D call and was not checked against the DNA. TRBV12-2 is a pseudogene locus. This CDR3 comprises 15 residues. The CDR3 nucleotides read TGTGCAAGTCGCTTAGGTTCACAGTATAATGAAAAACTGTTTTTT. This gives the protein CASRLGSQYNEKLFF.